This T cell receptor (beta chain) was identified during a study of blood T cell repertoires in COVID-19. This clone appeared a few times. The assay was immunoSEQ multiplex PCR, and TCRdb's table has in-frame clones only and misses some. The table shows 120,000 or so clones, with 80% to 90% occurring only once. This CDR3 region has 13 residues. Between the trimmed V and J ends, which lost 0 bases and 6 bases, there was a span of 9 bases. CDR1 and CDR2 from the germline V gene are GTSNPN and SVGIG (reference sequence). The genes are TRBV30 and TRBJ2-1; D may be TRBD1 (6 bases). This receptor was identified in an older man with active or convalescent COVID-19. The sequencing input was peripheral blood. CDR3 protein: CAWSVQGFNEQFF. In DNA form, the CDR3 reads TGTGCCTGGAGTGTACAGGGTTTCAATGAGCAGTTCTTC.